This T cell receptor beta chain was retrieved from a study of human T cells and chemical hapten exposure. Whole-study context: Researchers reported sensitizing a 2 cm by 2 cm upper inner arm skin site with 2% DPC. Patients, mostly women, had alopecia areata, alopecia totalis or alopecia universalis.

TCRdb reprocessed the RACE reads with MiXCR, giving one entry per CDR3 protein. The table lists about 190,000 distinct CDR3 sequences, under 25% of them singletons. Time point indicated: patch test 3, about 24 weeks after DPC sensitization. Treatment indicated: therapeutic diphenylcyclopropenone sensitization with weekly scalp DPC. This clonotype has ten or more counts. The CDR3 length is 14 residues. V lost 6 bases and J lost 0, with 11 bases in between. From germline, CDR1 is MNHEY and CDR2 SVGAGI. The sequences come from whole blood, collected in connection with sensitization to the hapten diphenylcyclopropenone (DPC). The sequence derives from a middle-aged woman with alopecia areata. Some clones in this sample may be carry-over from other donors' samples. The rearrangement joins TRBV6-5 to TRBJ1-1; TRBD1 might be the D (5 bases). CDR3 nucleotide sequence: TGTGCCAGCAGGATAGCGGGGGTGAACACTGAAGCTTTCTTT. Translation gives CASRIAGVNTEAFF.